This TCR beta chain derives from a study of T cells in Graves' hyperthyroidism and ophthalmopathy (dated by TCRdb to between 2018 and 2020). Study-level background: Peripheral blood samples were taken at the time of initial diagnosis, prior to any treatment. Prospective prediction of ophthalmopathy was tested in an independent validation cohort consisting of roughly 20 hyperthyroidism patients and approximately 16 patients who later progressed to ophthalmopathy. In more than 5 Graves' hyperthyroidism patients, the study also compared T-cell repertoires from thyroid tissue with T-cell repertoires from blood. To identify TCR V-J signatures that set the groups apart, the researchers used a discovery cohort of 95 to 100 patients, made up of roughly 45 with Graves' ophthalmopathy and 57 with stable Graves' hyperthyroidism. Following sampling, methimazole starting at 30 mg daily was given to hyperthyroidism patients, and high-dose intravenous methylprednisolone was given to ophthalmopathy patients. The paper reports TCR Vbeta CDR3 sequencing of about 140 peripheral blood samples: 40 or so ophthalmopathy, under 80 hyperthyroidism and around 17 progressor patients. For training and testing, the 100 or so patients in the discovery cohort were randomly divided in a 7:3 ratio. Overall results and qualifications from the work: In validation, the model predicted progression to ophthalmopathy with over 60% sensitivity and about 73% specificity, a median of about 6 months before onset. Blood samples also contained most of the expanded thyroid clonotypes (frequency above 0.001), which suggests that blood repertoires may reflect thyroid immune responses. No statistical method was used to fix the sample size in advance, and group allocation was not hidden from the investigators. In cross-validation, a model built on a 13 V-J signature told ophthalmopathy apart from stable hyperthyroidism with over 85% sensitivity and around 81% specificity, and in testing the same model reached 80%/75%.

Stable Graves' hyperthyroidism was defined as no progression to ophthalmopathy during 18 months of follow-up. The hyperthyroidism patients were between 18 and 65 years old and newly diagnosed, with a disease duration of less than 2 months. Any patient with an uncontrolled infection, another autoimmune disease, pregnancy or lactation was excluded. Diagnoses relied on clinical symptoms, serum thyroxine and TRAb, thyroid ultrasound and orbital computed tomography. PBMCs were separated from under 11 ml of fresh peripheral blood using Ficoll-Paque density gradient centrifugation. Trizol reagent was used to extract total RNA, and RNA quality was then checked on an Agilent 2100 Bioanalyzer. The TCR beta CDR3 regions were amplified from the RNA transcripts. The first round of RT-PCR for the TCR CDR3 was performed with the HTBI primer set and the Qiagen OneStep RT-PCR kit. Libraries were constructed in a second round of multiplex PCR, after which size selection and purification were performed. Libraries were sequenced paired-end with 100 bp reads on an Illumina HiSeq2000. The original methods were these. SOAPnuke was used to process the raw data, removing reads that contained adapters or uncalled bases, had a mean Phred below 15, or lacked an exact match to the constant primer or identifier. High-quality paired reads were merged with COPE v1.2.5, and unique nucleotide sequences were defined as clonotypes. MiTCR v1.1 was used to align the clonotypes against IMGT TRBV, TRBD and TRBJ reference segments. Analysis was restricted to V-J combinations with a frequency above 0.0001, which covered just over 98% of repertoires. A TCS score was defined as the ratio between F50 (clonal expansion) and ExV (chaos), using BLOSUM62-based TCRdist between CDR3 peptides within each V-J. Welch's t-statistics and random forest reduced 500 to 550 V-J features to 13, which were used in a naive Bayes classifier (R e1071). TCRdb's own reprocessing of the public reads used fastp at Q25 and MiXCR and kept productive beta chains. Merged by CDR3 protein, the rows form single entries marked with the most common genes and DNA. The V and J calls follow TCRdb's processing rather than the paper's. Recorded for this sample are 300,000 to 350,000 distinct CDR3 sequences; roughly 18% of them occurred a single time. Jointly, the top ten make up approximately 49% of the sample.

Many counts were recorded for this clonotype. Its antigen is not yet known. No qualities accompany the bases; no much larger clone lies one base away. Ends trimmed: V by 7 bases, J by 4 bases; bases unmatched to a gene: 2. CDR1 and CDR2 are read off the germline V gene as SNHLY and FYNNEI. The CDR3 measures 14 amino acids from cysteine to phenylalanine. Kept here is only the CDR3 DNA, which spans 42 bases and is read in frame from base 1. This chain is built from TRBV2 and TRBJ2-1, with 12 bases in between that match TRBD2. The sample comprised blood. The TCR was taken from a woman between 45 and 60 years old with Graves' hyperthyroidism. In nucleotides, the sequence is TGTGCCAGCAAACTAGCGGGAGGATACAATGAGCAGTTCTTC. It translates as CASKLAGGYNEQFF.